The 24 T cell receptor beta chains in this list originate from one sample, sequenced in a study of shared clonotypes between healthy human individuals. Repertoires were generated with immunoSEQ multiplex PCR, while TCRdb's copy carries only in-frame clones and drops some. The data show about 680,000 clones, roughly 94% seen once. Terminally differentiated effector memory CD45RA+ cells were excluded by CCR7 positive selection of CD45RO-negative cells. Sequenced: naive CD8+ T cells sorted from blood. The receptor source for this set is a man aged 30-40 years in good health.

The rearrangement joins TRBV30 to TRBJ2-1; no reliable D call. With 1 base removed from V and 9 bases from J, the gap between germline ends came to 19 bases. Germline values: CDR1 GTSNPN, CDR2 SVGIG (reference sequence). This CDR3 has 15 amino acids. CDR3 DNA sequence: TGTGCCTGGAGTGAGTTGATAGGTTTTAGAGCTGAGCAGTTCTTC. It specifies CAWSELIGFRAEQFF.

The rearrangement links TRBV11-2 to TRBJ2-7; 8 bases map to TRBD2. Per the germline V gene, CDR1 is SGHAT and CDR2 is FQNNGV. This CDR3 region has 14 residues. The J segment lost 6 bases and the V segment lost 5 bases, leaving 9 bases of the junction unmatched. CDR3 region: CASSHPGLVREQYF. CDR3 nucleotides: TGTGCCAGCAGCCATCCGGGACTAGTGCGCGAGCAGTACTTC.

This chain links TRBV14 with TRBJ1-2; TRBD1 might be the D (6 bases). This CDR3 is 14 amino acids long. Trimming left V 4 bases short and J 8 bases short, with 17 bases between. Germline assignment: CDR1 SGHDN and CDR2 FVKESK. This CDR3 is CASSPRDITFGYTF. CDR3 nucleotides: TGTGCCAGCAGCCCGCGGGACATTACGTTCGGCTACACCTTC.

This clone was counted only a few times. The gene calls are TRBV4-3 and TRBJ2-7; D perhaps matches TRBD1 (5 bases). V was clipped by 4 bases and J by 2 bases, with 15 bases between them. The germline V gene encodes CDR1 LGHNA and CDR2 YSLEER. This CDR3 is built from 15 residues. CDR3 in amino acids: CASSPSTGSTYEQYF. The CDR3 bases are TGCGCCAGCAGCCCCTCTACAGGCAGCACCTACGAGCAGTACTTC.

The CDR3: CASSQALAKNIQYF. In DNA, the CDR3 is TGTGCCAGCAGCCAAGCCCTAGCCAAAAACATTCAGTACTTC. J is TRBJ2-4 and V is TRBV4-2; D not resolved. The CDR3 is made up of 14 amino acids. The germline V gene has CDR1 LGHNA and CDR2 YNFKEQ. Between the trimmed V and J ends, which lost 1 base and 0 bases, there was a span of 4 bases.

This clone appeared once. The chain joins TRBV14 to TRBJ2-5; D not certain. CDR1 SGHDN and CDR2 FVKESK come from the germline V gene. CDR3 length equals 12 residues. V lost 0 bases to trimming and J lost 4 bases, with 3 bases between them. CDR3 coding DNA: TGTGCCAGCAGCCAAGAAGGAGAGACCCAGTACTTC. It is translated as CASSQEGETQYF.

The chain links TRBV7-7 to TRBJ2-2; TRBD1 matches at 8 bases. CDR3 length: 15 amino acids. Germline trimming cut 5 bases from V and 1 base from J; bases unmatched to any gene: 3. Germline values: CDR1 SSHAT, CDR2 FNYEAQ (reference sequence). The DNA for the CDR3 is TGTGCCAGCAGCACCGGGACAGGGAACACCGGGGAGCTGTTTTTT. It is translated as CASSTGTGNTGELFF.

The CDR3 nucleotides are TGCGCCAGCAGCGGGGACAGCAATGAGCAGTTCTTC. Translated: CASSGDSNEQFF. This chain connects TRBV10-1 to TRBJ2-1; 7 bases align to TRBD1. The length of the CDR3 is 12 residues. Losses at the gene ends were 6 bases for V and 6 bases for J; bases not matched to a gene: 2. The germline V gene encodes CDR1 WNHNN and CDR2 SYGVQD (reference sequence).

The rearrangement joins TRBV10-3 to TRBJ1-2; D is ambiguous. The germline V and J ends were trimmed by 0 bases and 3 bases, with 8 bases remaining between them. The CDR3 consists of 14 residues. Per germline, CDR1 ENHRY and CDR2 SYGVKD. The CDR3 sequence is CAISESTAYYGYTF. The CDR3 DNA reads as TGTGCCATCAGTGAGTCGACGGCGTACTATGGCTACACCTTC.

This clone was observed a few times. Other DNA variants within this sample encode the same CDR3. The chain joins TRBV7-9 to TRBJ2-7; tentatively, D is TRBD1 (5 bases). This CDR3 has 13 residues. Looked up from germline, CDR1 is SEHNR and CDR2 is FQNEAQ (reference sequence). Trimming pared 5 bases from V and 3 bases from J, leaving 11 bases between. CDR3 loop: CASSPDSSYEQYF. The CDR3 nucleotides read TGTGCCAGCAGCCCTGACAGCAGCTACGAGCAGTACTTC.

The chain uses TRBV5-4 and TRBJ2-7; D may be TRBD1 or TRBD2 (5 bases each). Germline CDR1 is SGHNT and CDR2 is YYREEE (reference sequence). The CDR3 loop spans 14 amino acids. Trimming took 4 bases from V and 0 from J, leaving 11 bases between them. CDR3 region: CASSTGDGSYEQYF. The DNA for the CDR3 is TGTGCCAGCAGCACCGGGGACGGCTCCTACGAGCAGTACTTC.

The gene calls are TRBV29-1 and TRBJ2-7; D gene unclear. Germline V gene lookup returns CDR1 SQVTM and CDR2 ANQGSEA. Trimming took off 3 bases at V and 2 bases at J, with 11 bases between the two ends. The CDR3 consists of 13 residues. In DNA, the CDR3 is TGCAGCGTTGAGATGGGGAACCCCTACGAGCAGTACTTC. Translated, it gives CSVEMGNPYEQYF.

This rearrangement joins TRBV2 to TRBJ2-2, with D possibly TRBD1 on 5 matching bases. The CDR3 is 15 residues long. V lost 3 bases to trimming and J lost 3 bases, with 11 bases between them. The germline gives CDR1 SNHLY, CDR2 FYNNEI. CDR3 residues: CASSEPQDYTGELFF. The CDR3 DNA is TGTGCCAGCAGTGAGCCACAGGATTACACCGGGGAGCTGTTTTTT.

The chain uses TRBV11-2 and TRBJ2-5; no clear D gene. The tail of the sequence fits TRBJ2-7 better, so the J call may be wrong. The CDR3 is 16 residues long. Per germline, CDR1 SGHAT and CDR2 FQNNGV. CDR3 protein: CASSPAGASSSYEQYF. CDR3 nucleotide sequence: TGTGCCAGCAGCCCTGCCGGAGCCTCCAGCTCCTACGAGCAGTACTTC.

The CDR3 sequence is CASSPKTGVNTEAFF. The CDR3 bases are TGTGCCAGCAGCCCGAAGACAGGTGTGAACACTGAAGCTTTCTTT. The rearrangement links TRBV11-2 to TRBJ1-1; tentatively, D is TRBD1 (6 bases). This CDR3 is 15 amino acids long. V was shortened by 5 bases and J by 0 bases, with 13 bases between the two germline ends. Germline CDR1 SGHAT, CDR2 FQNNGV.

This clone was detected a few times. The V call is TRBV6-1, the J call TRBJ2-5; D gene ambiguous. Germline-derived CDR1 and CDR2 are MNHNS and SASEGT. Trimming shortened V by 1 base and J by 3 bases, and 9 bases separated the two germline ends. This CDR3 is built from 14 residues. CDR3 protein: CASSEEVGKETQYF. For the CDR3, the DNA is TGTGCCAGCAGTGAAGAGGTGGGGAAAGAGACCCAGTACTTC.

The chain is built from TRBV7-8 and TRBJ2-2; 9 bases are shared with TRBD1. This CDR3 has 16 amino acids. Germline trimming cut 3 bases from V and 4 bases from J; bases unmatched to any gene: 6. CDR1 SGHVS and CDR2 FQNEAQ come from the germline V gene. In nucleotides, the CDR3 is TGTGCCAGCAGCTTCAAGGGACAGGGCCCCACCGGGGAGCTGTTTTTT. Translating it yields CASSFKGQGPTGELFF.

The V call is TRBV7-9, the J call TRBJ2-7; possible D gene TRBD1, 6 bases. This CDR3 comprises 13 residues. The V gene lost 5 bases and the J gene lost 5 bases, with 13 bases spanning the gap. Germline V gene sequence: CDR1 SEHNR, CDR2 FQNEAQ (reference sequence). In nucleotides, the CDR3 is TGTGCCAGCAGCCCATCCAACAGGGACGAGCAGTACTTC. Translating it yields CASSPSNRDEQYF.

This chain connects TRBV19 to TRBJ1-5; possibly TRBD1 for D (5 bases). This CDR3 has 15 amino acids. Trimming took off 5 bases at V and 3 bases at J, with 14 bases between the two ends. Germline V gene data show CDR1 as LNHDA and CDR2 as SQIVND (reference sequence). In DNA form, the CDR3 reads TGTGCCAGTAGTGGCCTTGACAGCTACAATCAGCCCCAGCATTTT. It is translated as CASSGLDSYNQPQHF.

The J gene is TRBJ2-7, the V gene TRBV12-1; the table names TRBD2, a call not compared with the DNA. TRBV12-1 is a pseudogene locus. The CDR3 loop spans 20 amino acids. CDR3 bases: TGTGCCAGCAGCTTACACACACGAACTAGCGGGAGGTTCCCCTCCTACGAGCAGTACTTC. Protein: CASSLHTRTSGRFPSYEQYF.

V usage is TRBV7-3 and J usage is TRBJ1-1, with 12 nucleotides matching TRBD1. Germline V gene lookup returns CDR1 SGHTA and CDR2 FQGTGA. V lost 9 bases to trimming and J lost 3 bases; unmatched junction nucleotides: 14. The length of the CDR3 is 17 residues. DNA of the CDR3: TGTGCCAGGTGGGACAGGGGGCGTTGGATATGTGACACTGAAGCTTTCTTT. Its translation is CARWDRGRWICDTEAFF. The full variable domain, with the rest looked up from reference TRBV7-3 and TRBJ1-1, is GAGVSQTPSNKVTEKGKYVELRCDPISGHTALYWYRQSLGQGPEFLIYFQGTGAADDSGLPNDRFFAVRPEGSVSTLKIQRTERGDSAVYLCARWDRGRWICDTEAFFGQGTRLTVV.

The V gene is TRBV19, the J gene TRBJ2-1; D gene ambiguous. The V end was cut by 5 bases, the J end by 2 bases, with 19 bases between. The V gene's germline CDR1 is LNHDA and CDR2 SQIVND (reference sequence). The CDR3 has 17 residues. In nucleotides, the CDR3 is TGTGCCAGTAGTCCATCCCATAGTTACTCGGCCTACAATGAGCAGTTCTTC. Its protein product is CASSPSHSYSAYNEQFF.

This chain connects TRBV10-3 to TRBJ1-3; the D gene is possibly TRBD1 (5 bases). Germline assignment: CDR1 ENHRY and CDR2 SYGVKD. This CDR3 comprises 15 residues. Trimming removed 3 bases from V and 0 bases from J, with 9 bases in between. DNA for the CDR3: TGTGCCATCAGTGAAAAGGGACGCTCTGGAAACACCATATATTTT. It encodes CAISEKGRSGNTIYF.

The chain recombines TRBV4-3 with TRBJ2-7; D is perhaps TRBD1 (6 bases). The germline V gene has CDR1 LGHNA and CDR2 YSLEER. V was trimmed by 1 base and J by 0 bases, leaving 7 bases between them. The CDR3 sequence is 14 residues long. The CDR3 loop is CASSQGGGSYEQYF. In nucleotides, the CDR3 is TGCGCCAGCAGCCAAGGAGGGGGCTCCTACGAGCAGTACTTC.